This record covers a single T cell receptor (beta chain). The data are from a study of blood T cell repertoires in COVID-19. Across the study: Sites across the United States, Italy and Spain contributed samples from acute and convalescent COVID-19. T cells, B-cell-depleted T cells, or PBMCs supplied cDNA or gDNA.

The CDR3 totals 12 residues. Germline assignment: CDR1 MGHDK and CDR2 SYGVNS. Trimming removed 1 base from V and 12 bases from J; junction bases left unmatched: 6. Here immunoSEQ multiplex PCR was the method, and the copy in TCRdb shows in-frame clones only, minus some. The sample lists around 220,000 clones, around 88% occurring once. Living in about two dozen US areas, the participants were between roughly 18 and 90 years of age. Assignment of participants to cohorts was predicated upon participant-reported clinical history. The TCR sequence derives from a woman in her forties or fifties with acute COVID-19. This chain uses TRBV25-1 with TRBJ2-7; 7 bases are a match to TRBD1. Sequencing input: PBMCs or T cells enriched from blood (not recorded which). The CDR3 spells CASSEWDRPRYF. The CDR3 DNA follows: TGTGCCAGCAGTGAATGGGACAGACCGAGGTACTTC.